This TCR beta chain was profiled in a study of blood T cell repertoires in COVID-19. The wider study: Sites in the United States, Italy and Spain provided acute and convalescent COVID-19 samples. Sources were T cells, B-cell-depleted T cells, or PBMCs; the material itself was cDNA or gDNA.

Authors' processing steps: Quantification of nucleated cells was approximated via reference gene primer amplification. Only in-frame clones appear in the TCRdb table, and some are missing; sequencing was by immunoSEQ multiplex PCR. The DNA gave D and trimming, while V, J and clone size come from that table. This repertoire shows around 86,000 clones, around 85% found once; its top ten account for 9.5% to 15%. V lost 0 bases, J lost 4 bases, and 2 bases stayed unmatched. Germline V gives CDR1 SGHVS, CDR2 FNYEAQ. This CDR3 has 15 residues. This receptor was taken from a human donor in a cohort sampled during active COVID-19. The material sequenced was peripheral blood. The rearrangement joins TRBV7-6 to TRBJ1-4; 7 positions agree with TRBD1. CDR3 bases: TGTGCCAGCAGCTTAGCGGGACAGTTTAATGAAAAACTGTTTTTT. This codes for CASSLAGQFNEKLFF.